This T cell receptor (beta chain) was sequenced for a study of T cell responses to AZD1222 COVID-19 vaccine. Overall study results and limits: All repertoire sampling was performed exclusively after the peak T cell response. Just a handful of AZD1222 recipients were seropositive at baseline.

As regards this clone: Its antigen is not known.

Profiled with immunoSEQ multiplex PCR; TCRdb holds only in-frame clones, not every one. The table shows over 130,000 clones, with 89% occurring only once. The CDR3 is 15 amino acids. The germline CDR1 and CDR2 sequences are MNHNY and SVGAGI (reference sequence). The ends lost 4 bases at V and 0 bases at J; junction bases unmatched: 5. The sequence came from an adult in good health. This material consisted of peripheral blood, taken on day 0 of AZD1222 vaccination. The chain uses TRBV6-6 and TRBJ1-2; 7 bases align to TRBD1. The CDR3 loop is CASSSYGQANYGYTF. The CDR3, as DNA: TGTGCCAGCAGTTCATACGGACAGGCTAACTATGGCTACACCTTC.